This T cell receptor (beta chain) came from a study of OX40 agonist ivuxolimab in advanced cancers. Across the whole study: While on treatment, patients had intravenous ivuxolimab at 0.01 to 10 mg/kg every 2 weeks. Broader study findings: The CD4+ and CD8+ T cells in the blood had expanded clonally by week 6 at 0.1 to 3.0 mg/kg.

As regards this clone: Its target is unknown.

Produced via immunoSEQ multiplex PCR; TCRdb's table is partial and in-frame only. The sample has about 22,000 clones, 70% to 90% seen once. The CDR3 has 12 amino acids. The ends were cut back, 1 base at V and 8 bases at J, with 6 bases in the middle. Germline V lookup: CDR1 SEHNR, CDR2 FQNEAQ (reference sequence). The sample here was CD4+ or CD8+ T cells sorted from blood, taken in a trial of the OX40 agonist ivuxolimab. V usage is TRBV7-9 and J usage is TRBJ1-5; the D is unclear. This TCR was recovered from an adult with an advanced solid tumor such as melanoma, head and neck, liver or kidney cancer. CDR3 coding DNA: TGTGCCAGCAGCTTAGATCAGGAGCCCCAGCATTTT. Translation gives CASSLDQEPQHF.